A selection of T cell receptor beta chains follows, all from one sample in a study of T cell clonotyping in hematopoietic cell transplantation. The repertoire was sequenced with immunoSEQ multiplex PCR; TCRdb's copy has only in-frame clones and lacks some. The repertoire holds fewer than 25,000 clones, with approximately 79% as singletons. The sequencing input was peripheral blood mononuclear cells. The receptors were gathered from a man in his sixties in good health. Some clones in this sample may be carry-over from other donors' samples. Each CDR3 is given with its conserved first and last residue. A D gene is named only where the DNA matches it firmly. The listing skips clone size in some rows; elsewhere it reads once, few, many or a size class.

TRBJ2-2	TRBV6-1	TRBD2	.	CASIESSGANTGELFF	TGTGCCAGCATTGAAAGTAGCGGGGCGAACACCGGGGAGCTGTTTTTT
TRBJ2-5	TRBV29-1	.	once	CSVGSLEVETQYF	TGCAGCGTTGGCTCCCTTGAGGTCGAGACCCAGTACTTC
TRBJ2-7	TRBV10-1	.	.	CASSGDGGYEQYF	TGCGCCAGCAGTGGGGACGGGGGATACGAGCAGTACTTC
TRBJ2-7	TRBV19	.	.	CASSHRASYEQYF	TGTGCCAGTAGCCACAGGGCCTCCTACGAGCAGTACTTC
TRBJ2-7	TRBV6-5	TRBD1	.	CASSYWDRRHEQYF	TGTGCCAGCAGTTACTGGGACAGAAGGCACGAGCAGTACTTC
TRBJ1-2	TRBV7-9	.	few	CASSLGGFFYGYTF	TGTGCCAGCAGCTTAGGAGGCTTTTTCTATGGCTACACCTTC
TRBJ2-7	TRBV19	.	.	CASSMNRDYEQYF	TGTGCCAGTAGTATGAACAGGGACTACGAGCAGTACTTC
TRBJ1-2	TRBV30	TRBD1	.	CAWSVRDRASRGYTF	TGTGCCTGGAGTGTACGGGACAGGGCTTCGCGTGGCTACACCTTC
TRBJ2-7	TRBV30	.	.	CAFLPSSYEQYF	TGTGCTTTCCTGCCCAGCTCCTACGAGCAGTACTTC
TRBJ2-6	TRBV27	TRBD1	.	CASSQSRGSGANVLTF	TGTGCCAGCAGCCAGTCCAGGGGGTCTGGGGCCAACGTCCTGACTTTC
TRBJ2-5	TRBV6-6	.	few	CASTFNDF	TGTGCCAGCACCTTTAATGACTTC
TRBJ2-1	TRBV28	TRBD2	.	CASSLLGAGLAFQFF	TGTGCCAGCAGTTTATTGGGTGCAGGACTAGCTTTTCAGTTCTTC
TRBJ1-1	TRBV28	.	.	CASSLWEGWTEAFF	TGTGCCAGCAGTTTATGGGAGGGGTGGACTGAAGCTTTCTTT
TRBJ2-3	TRBV28	TRBD2	once	CASSFRAGRGSTQYF	TGTGCCAGCAGTTTTCGCGCCGGGAGGGGTTCTACGCAGTATTTT
TRBJ2-7	TRBV5-1	TRBD2	few	CASSLEPSGQYEQYF	TGCGCCAGCAGCTTGGAACCTAGCGGGCAATACGAGCAGTACTTC
TRBJ1-4	TRBV27	TRBD1	.	CASSRTGFEKLFF	TGTGCCAGCAGTCGGACAGGATTTGAAAAACTGTTTTTT
TRBJ1-5	TRBV19	.	.	CASSIGGTIGQPQHF	TGTGCCAGTAGTATAGGGGGGACTATCGGTCAGCCCCAGCATTTT
TRBJ1-6	TRBV7-9	.	few	CASSLLSSPLHF	TGTGCCAGCAGCTTACTGAGCTCACCCCTCCACTTT
TRBJ1-5	TRBV2	TRBD1	.	CASSEDRANQPQHF	TGTGCCAGCAGTGAGGACAGGGCGAATCAGCCCCAGCATTTT
TRBJ2-1	TRBV9	TRBD1	.	CASSPRDRGYYNEQFF	TGTGCCAGCAGCCCAAGGGACAGGGGATACTACAATGAGCAGTTCTTC
TRBJ2-7	TRBV4-1	.	once	CASSQDLSGLIYEQYF	TGCGCCAGCAGCCAAGATCTCTCGGGATTAATCTACGAGCAGTACTTC
TRBJ2-2	TRBV28	TRBD1	.	CASISGTGRYGELFF	TGTGCCAGCATCTCCGGGACAGGCCGGTACGGGGAGCTGTTTTTT
TRBJ1-1	TRBV15	TRBD1	.	CATSRGDRDTEAFF	TGTGCCACCAGCAGAGGGGACAGGGACACTGAAGCTTTCTTT
TRBJ1-3	TRBV9	.	.	CASSVGGMTGNTIYF	TGTGCCAGCAGCGTTGGGGGGATGACGGGAAACACCATATATTTT
TRBJ2-1	TRBV19	.	.	CASTTTPYNEQFF	TGTGCCAGTACCACGACCCCCTACAATGAGCAGTTCTTC
TRBJ2-3	TRBV30	.	once	CAWSVRGADTQYF	TGTGCCTGGAGTGTACGCGGGGCAGATACGCAGTATTTT
TRBJ1-5	TRBV6-5	.	once	CASSLRVGMSNQPQHF	TGTGCCAGCAGTTTAAGAGTGGGGATGAGCAATCAGCCCCAGCATTTT
TRBJ1-1	TRBV20-1	TRBD1	.	CSAGDREAFF	TGCAGTGCGGGGGACAGAGAAGCTTTCTTT
TRBJ2-5	TRBV2	.	.	CASMGPRQYF	TGTGCCAGCATGGGGCCCCGGCAGTACTTC
TRBJ1-1	TRBV14	.	.	CASSQVEVYGDTEAFF	TGTGCCAGCAGCCAAGTCGAGGTTTACGGGGACACTGAAGCTTTCTTT
TRBJ2-1	TRBV4-2	TRBD1	.	CASSPRLQGDNEQFF	TGTGCCAGCAGCCCTCGACTCCAGGGGGACAATGAGCAGTTCTTC
TRBJ1-5	TRBV28	.	.	CASSSWSRPVNQPQHF	TGTGCCAGCAGTTCCTGGAGTAGGCCAGTCAATCAGCCCCAGCATTTT
TRBJ2-7	TRBV11-2	.	.	CASSPDFAGYEQYF	TGTGCCAGCAGCCCGGACTTCGCGGGGTACGAGCAGTACTTC
TRBJ1-2	TRBV6-5	.	.	CASSYGRGLQGYTF	TGTGCCAGCAGTTACGGTAGGGGTCTACAGGGCTACACCTTC
TRBJ2-3	TRBV29-1	.	.	CTVGDTQYF	TGCACTGTGGGGGATACGCAGTATTTT
TRBJ1-1	TRBV11-2	.	.	CASSLVRYSEAFF	TGTGCCAGCAGCTTAGTACGATACAGTGAAGCTTTCTTT
TRBJ2-1	TRBV6-4	.	.	CASSVKGYYNEQFF	TGTGCCAGCAGTGTAAAGGGATACTACAATGAGCAGTTCTTC
TRBJ1-2	TRBV2	.	few	CASLSMWVTF	TGTGCCAGCCTATCGATGTGGGTCACCTTC
TRBJ1-3	TRBV19	.	once	CATTLTSSSGNTIYF	TGTGCCACCACCCTGACCTCTAGCTCTGGAAACACCATATATTTT
TRBJ2-7	TRBV30	TRBD2	.	CAWTVWGGEQYF	TGTGCCTGGACCGTTTGGGGGGGCGAGCAGTACTTC
TRBJ2-2	TRBV19	TRBD1	.	CASSGVRTGNTGELFF	TGTGCCAGTAGCGGAGTGAGGACAGGGAACACCGGGGAGCTGTTTTTT
TRBJ1-2	TRBV7-2	.	few	CASSLVVLPYGYTF	TGTGCCAGCAGCTTAGTGGTCCTGCCGTATGGCTACACCTTC
TRBJ2-5	TRBV2	.	.	CASSWTTDKSQYF	TGTGCCAGCAGTTGGACTACGGATAAGTCCCAGTACTTC